The clone carrying this TCR beta chain was seen ten or more times. The data belong to a study of T-cell memory formation after mild COVID-19. Trimming removed 2 bases from V and 5 bases from J, with 11 bases in between. The CDR3 runs 14 residues. Germline lookup yields CDR1 SGHTA and CDR2 FQGTGA. Constant-segment primers were used for 5'RACE, and the resulting TCR alpha and TCR beta cDNA libraries carried sample barcodes and UMIs. TCRdb fed the 5' RACE reads into MiXCR, producing one record per CDR3 protein. The table lists around 250,000 distinct CDR3 sequences, under 20% of them singletons. This TCR came from a man in his late teens or twenties who had mild COVID-19 (a few samples of this study predate the infection). Cell type and time point are not known. The rearrangement uses TRBV7-3 and TRBJ2-3; tentatively, D is TRBD1 (6 bases). The sample taken for sequencing was PBMCs or a T cell subset sorted from them (not recorded which). CDR3 region: CASSLEAGEDTQYF. The CDR3 DNA reads TGTGCCAGCAGCTTAGAGGCAGGGGAAGATACGCAGTATTTT.